Below are 20 T cell receptor beta chains sequenced from a single sample in a study of shared clonotypes between healthy human individuals. Clones were read by immunoSEQ multiplex PCR, and TCRdb kept only the in-frame ones, dropping some. This sample has about 1 million clones; about 70% occur once, and the top ten carry roughly 1.5%. The material sequenced was memory CD4+ T cells sorted from blood. Indicated subset: CD45RA-negative fraction. Receptors were obtained from a man between 18 and 35 years old in good health.

The gene calls are TRBV29-1 and TRBJ2-7; a weak D match, TRBD2 (5 bases). The V end lost 4 bases, the J end lost 5 bases, and 9 bases lay between the germline ends. The CDR3 consists of 11 residues. The germline V gene has CDR1 SQVTM and CDR2 ANQGSEA. The CDR3 sequence: CSVGNGNEQYF. CDR3 coding DNA: TGCAGCGTTGGGAACGGGAACGAGCAGTACTTC.

This clone was counted a few times. The V call is TRBV2, the J call TRBJ2-5, with D perhaps matching TRBD1 (5 bases). CDR1 SNHLY and CDR2 FYNNEI come from the germline V gene. Trimming pared 6 bases from V and 3 bases from J, leaving 17 bases between. The CDR3 is 15 residues long. CDR3 sequence (DNA): TGTGCCAGCAGAGCAGGGTTTACTACTAAAGAGACCCAGTACTTC. Protein: CASRAGFTTKETQYF.

The rearrangement links TRBV7-2 to TRBJ2-1; maybe TRBD2 (5 bases). V was pared by 5 bases and J by 6 bases, with 11 bases between. The germline V gene encodes CDR1 SGHTA and CDR2 FQGNSA. There are 13 residues in the CDR3. This CDR3 is CASSTRTFNEQFF. In DNA, the CDR3 is TGTGCCAGCAGCACCCGGACTTTCAATGAGCAGTTCTTC.

The table lists this clone with a count of one. This chain uses TRBV29-1 with TRBJ2-3; D is ambiguous. Germline values: CDR1 SQVTM, CDR2 ANQGSEA. This CDR3 region has 14 residues. CDR3: CSSLVMTSTDTQYF. CDR3 bases: TGCAGTTCCCTCGTTATGACTAGCACAGATACGCAGTATTTT.

The chain carries TRBV5-1 and TRBJ2-5; 12 nucleotides match TRBD1. V lost 3 bases to trimming and J lost 2 bases; unmatched junction nucleotides: 8. This CDR3 spans 17 amino acids. CDR1 SGHRS and CDR2 YFSETQ come from the germline V gene. DNA for the CDR3: TGCGCCAGCAGCTCGTGGGACAGGGGGCCGACGCAAGAGACCCAGTACTTC. This gives the protein CASSSWDRGPTQETQYF. Combining the CDR3 with reference TRBV5-1 and TRBJ2-5 gives the whole variable domain KAGVTQTPRYLIKTRGQQVTLSCSPISGHRSVSWYQQTPGQGLQFLFEYFSETQRNKGNFPGRFSGRQFSNSRSEMNVSTLELGDSALYLCASSSWDRGPTQETQYFGPGTRLLVL.

The gene calls are TRBV4-1 and TRBJ1-5; D not certain. Germline CDR1 is MGHRA and CDR2 is YSYEKL. The CDR3 loop spans 13 amino acids. V lost 1 base, J lost 4 bases, and 5 bases lay in between. The CDR3 DNA reads TGCGCCAGCAGCCAAGTGGCGAATCAGCCCCAGCATTTT. It is translated as CASSQVANQPQHF.

V and J are TRBV14 and TRBJ1-1; D gene unclear. The CDR3 consists of 16 residues. V was shortened by 2 bases and J by 3 bases, with 16 bases between the two germline ends. Germline V gene data show CDR1 as SGHDN and CDR2 as FVKESK. The CDR3 loop reads CASSQRLPSRDTEAFF. CDR3 DNA sequence: TGTGCCAGCAGCCAACGACTGCCAAGCCGCGACACTGAAGCTTTCTTT.

The table lists this clone with a few counts. The chain joins TRBV7-9 to TRBJ2-3; TRBD1 agrees at 7 bases. From germline, CDR1 is SEHNR and CDR2 FQNEAQ (reference sequence). CDR3 length equals 16 residues. V was pared by 3 bases and J by 4 bases, with 10 bases of the junction left unmatched. The CDR3 sequence: CASSFKRQGDPDTQYF. CDR3 bases: TGTGCCAGCAGCTTTAAACGACAGGGCGACCCAGATACGCAGTATTTT.

This chain joins TRBV25-1 and TRBJ2-1, with 7 bases fitting TRBD2. The CDR3 length is 15 residues. V was pared by 5 bases and J by 3 bases, with 7 bases of the junction left unmatched. CDR1 MGHDK and CDR2 SYGVNS come from the germline V gene. The CDR3 is CASSRGGGFYNEQFF. DNA for the CDR3: TGTGCCAGCAGTAGGGGCGGGGGTTTCTACAATGAGCAGTTCTTC.

The chain combines TRBV4-3 with TRBJ2-7, with TRBD1 matching over 7 bases. The CDR3 contains 14 residues. Germline CDR1 is LGHNA and CDR2 is YSLEER. The junction had 5 bases not matched to a gene; V was cut back by 5 bases and J by 1 base. The DNA of the CDR3 is TGCGCCAGCAGCTGGGACAGAGCGTCCTACGAGCAGTACTTC. Translating gives CASSWDRASYEQYF.

This sequence joins TRBV6-1 and TRBJ1-2, with D perhaps matching TRBD1 (5 bases). Germline V lookup: CDR1 MNHNS, CDR2 SASEGT. Trimming shortened V by 2 bases and J by 2 bases, and 12 bases separated the two germline ends. The CDR3 spans 15 residues. As DNA, the CDR3 is TGTGCCAGCAGTGAACAGGGAGGAAACAACTATGGCTACACCTTC. Its translation: CASSEQGGNNYGYTF.

The rearrangement links TRBV7-2 to TRBJ2-3; TRBD2 agrees at 8 bases. There are 14 residues in the CDR3. Trimming at V came to 2 bases and at J to 6 bases, leaving 4 bases not matched to a gene. The germline CDR1 and CDR2 sequences are SGHTA and FQGNSA. CDR3 amino acids: CASSLSGRLDTQYF. The CDR3 DNA follows: TGTGCCAGCAGCTTAAGCGGGAGATTGGATACGCAGTATTTT. Full variable domain (rest looked up from reference TRBV7-2 and TRBJ2-3): GAGVSQSPSNKVTEKGKDVELRCDPISGHTALYWYRQSLGQGLEFLIYFQGNSAPDKSGLPSDRFSAERTGGSVSTLTIQRTQQEDSAVYLCASSLSGRLDTQYFGPGTRLTVL.

V is TRBV9 and J is TRBJ1-2, with 7 bases matching TRBD1. V dropped 4 bases and J dropped 8; count of bases not matched to a gene: 17. This CDR3 comprises 16 residues. CDR1 SGDLS and CDR2 YYNGEE come from the germline V gene. Here the CDR3 reads CASSPQGFSPPGGYTF. The CDR3 coding sequence is TGTGCCAGCAGCCCACAGGGGTTTAGCCCTCCGGGAGGCTACACCTTC.

The genes are TRBV6-1 and TRBJ2-7; D uncertain. Germline V gene data show CDR1 as MNHNS and CDR2 as SASEGT. V was pared by 4 bases and J by 2 bases, with 9 bases between. CDR3 length: 13 residues. CDR3 in amino acids: CASSVWAAYEQYF. Here the CDR3 DNA reads TGTGCCAGCAGTGTCTGGGCCGCCTACGAGCAGTACTTC.

The gene calls are TRBV19 and TRBJ1-6; D is possibly TRBD1 (5 bases). Germline V gene lookup returns CDR1 LNHDA and CDR2 SQIVND (reference sequence). This CDR3 region has 15 residues. The V end lost 6 bases, the J end lost 5 bases, and 14 bases lay between the germline ends. The CDR3 is CASSTRDGNNSPLHF. The CDR3 DNA reads as TGTGCCAGTAGCACTCGGGACGGGAATAATTCACCCCTCCACTTT.

V is TRBV5-6 and J is TRBJ1-2, with a weak D call TRBD1 (5 bases). V was trimmed by 4 bases and J by 4 bases, leaving 20 bases between them. Germline loops: CDR1 SGHDT, CDR2 YYEEEE. The CDR3 is made up of 16 amino acids. The CDR3 DNA reads TGTGCCAGCAGCCCGGCCCTCGGGGCAGTCTCCTATGGCTACACCTTC. Protein sequence: CASSPALGAVSYGYTF.

This clone was counted a single time. V usage is TRBV18 and J usage is TRBJ2-5, with 8 bases matching TRBD1. V dropped 0 bases and J dropped 4; count of bases not matched to a gene: 7. Germline V gene data show CDR1 as KGHSH and CDR2 as LQKENI. The CDR3 totals 16 residues. CDR3 amino acids: CASSPPTGVVGETQYF. The CDR3 DNA follows: TGTGCCAGCTCACCACCGACAGGGGTAGTAGGAGAGACCCAGTACTTC.

This clone has just a few counts. At one end, the junction sequence differs from germline, possibly due to a read error. The sample holds other DNA sequences that translate to the same CDR3. The rearrangement joins TRBV11-2 to TRBJ2-3, with D unresolved. The CDR3 extends over 14 amino acids. CDR1 is SGHAT and CDR2 is FQNNGV in the germline V gene. CDR3 loop: CASSLEGLTDTQYF. Written as DNA, the CDR3 is TGTGCCAGCAGCCTAGAAGGCCTAACAGATACGCAGTATTTT.

The gene calls are TRBV5-1 and TRBJ2-3, with TRBD2 matching over 10 bases. From germline, CDR1 is SGHRS and CDR2 YFSETQ. The CDR3 contains 16 residues. Trimming at V came to 4 bases and at J to 0 bases, leaving 5 bases not matched to a gene. Written as DNA, the CDR3 is TGCGCCAGCAGCGTCCGGACTAGCGGAAGCACAGATACGCAGTATTTT. Encoded protein: CASSVRTSGSTDTQYF.

The genes are TRBV2 and TRBJ1-6; D is undetermined. Germline lookup yields CDR1 SNHLY and CDR2 FYNNEI. Between the trimmed V and J ends, which lost 6 bases and 3 bases, there was a span of 12 bases. The CDR3 is 15 amino acids. The CDR3 reads CASRATGNYNSPLHF. CDR3 in DNA: TGTGCCAGCAGAGCGACTGGCAACTATAATTCACCCCTCCACTTT.